These T cell receptor beta chains were read from a single sample in a study of patients and donors after allogeneic stem cell transplantation. TCRdb redid the calling of the RT-PCR reads with MiXCR, one entry per CDR3 protein. The sample contains fewer than 95,000 distinct CDR3 sequences, 4.5% to 5% of which appear only once. The sample was blood, either unsorted or a sorted T cell fraction (not recorded which). The receptor source for this set is a human donor who was either an allogeneic HSCT recipient or a stem cell or donor lymphocyte infusion donor (not recorded which). It is not recorded whose cells these are; they may come from a transplant donor. Both conserved end residues are trimmed from each CDR3. Each record gives: J gene, V gene, CDR3 protein.

TRBJ2-3,TRBV20-1,SARGLRRGGVEGTDTQY
TRBJ2-1,TRBV20-1,SASGEGPYNEQF
TRBJ2-2,TRBV2,ASRDRAGELF
TRBJ1-6,TRBV3-1,ASSQAGRNSPLH
TRBJ1-2,TRBV7-9,ASSLEADYGYT
TRBJ2-7,TRBV20-1,SARSGFKEIQY
TRBJ2-1,TRBV18,ASSQGQGVYNEQF
TRBJ1-1,TRBV6-1,ASTPQGNTEAF
TRBJ2-1,TRBV20-1,SAEWDRDFNEQF
TRBJ2-1,TRBV9,ASSPGAGLSVNEQF
TRBJ2-5,TRBV25-1,ASTPGGTQY
TRBJ2-5,TRBV5-5,ASSFDGGLETQY
TRBJ2-3,TRBV12-3/TRBV12-4,ASSPPSGGALTDTQY
TRBJ2-7,TRBV7-9,ASSFSYEQY
TRBJ1-6,TRBV27,ASSLGGGQSSPLH
TRBJ2-3,TRBV20-1,SARDRVRDRVTDTQY
TRBJ2-3,TRBV28,ASTRTGHDTQY
TRBJ2-2,TRBV5-1,ASSLVPRSDTGELF